This TCR beta chain is from a study of tumor and adjacent non-tumor tissue in lung cancer. Study-wide results and caveats: Significantly higher TCR diversity was found in tumor than normal lung. Tumor repertoires had a smaller top 100 clone share than normal lung.

This sample's RNA came from whole unsorted tissue. The normal lung tissue was taken more than 3 cm from the tumor edge. Three rounds of nested PCR, following a modified ARM-PCR protocol, produced the TCRbeta library. TCRdb reprocessed the multiplex PCR reads via MiXCR and lists one record per CDR3 protein. The table records 40,000 to 60,000 distinct CDR3 sequences, around 60% of them present only once. Within the sample, this clonotype is medium-sized. Its antigen is as yet unknown. CDR1 SGHAT and CDR2 FQDESV come from the germline V gene (reference sequence). V shed 6 bases, J shed 1 base, and the junction held 6 bases outside the gene matches. There are 15 residues in the CDR3.

The sequence was obtained from an older woman with non-small cell lung cancer. Sequencing used distant non-tumor lung tissue. This chain links TRBV11-1 with TRBJ1-1; 9 bases are a match to TRBD1. The CDR3 region is CASRSGTGKNTEAFF. The CDR3, as DNA: TGTGCCAGCAGGTCCGGGACAGGGAAGAACACTGAAGCTTTCTTT. Full variable domain (remainder filled in from reference TRBV11-1 and TRBJ1-1): EAEVAQSPRYKITEKSQAVAFWCDPISGHATLYWYRQILGQGPELLVQFQDESVVDDSQLPKDRFSAERLKGVDSTLKIQPAELGDSAMYLCASRSGTGKNTEAFFGQGTRLTVV.